One sample yielded the 5 T cell receptor beta chains listed below, sequenced in a study of cytomegalovirus exposure and HLA in healthy donors. PCR primers comprised 60 Vbeta and 13 Jbeta primers. Here immunoSEQ multiplex PCR was the method, and the copy in TCRdb shows in-frame clones only, minus some. The table lists around 78,000 clones, 65% to 80% of them singletons, with around 10% in the top ten. Sequenced sample: PBMCs. Every receptor here comes from a woman between 40 and 55 years old in good health and CMV-seropositive.

This clone was seen more than once but under ten times. The chain couples TRBV7-8 to TRBJ2-7; the match to TRBD1 covers 8 bases. CDR1 SGHVS and CDR2 FQNEAQ come from the germline V gene. Trimming took 1 base from V and 11 from J; bases not matched to a gene: 7. This CDR3 comprises 13 residues. CDR3 protein: CASSLEPGQGEYF. Written as DNA, the CDR3 is TGTGCCAGCAGCTTAGAACCAGGACAGGGCGAGTACTTC.

V and J are TRBV7-2 and TRBJ1-5; the match to TRBD1 covers 8 bases. With 5 bases clipped from V and 7 bases from J, the junction kept 10 bases outside the gene matches. Germline loops: CDR1 SGHTA, CDR2 FQGNSA. The CDR3 contains 15 residues. CDR3 in DNA: TGTGCCAGCAGCCAGAGCGGACAGGGCGACCAGCCCCAGCATTTT. It specifies CASSQSGQGDQPQHF.

This chain links TRBV7-7 with TRBJ2-5, with D possibly TRBD2 on 6 matching bases. The ends were cut back, 4 bases at V and 5 bases at J, with 20 bases in the middle. Germline CDR1 is SSHAT and CDR2 is FNYEAQ (reference sequence). This CDR3 contains 16 residues. CDR3 residues: CASSSLGGSSAETQYF. CDR3 in DNA: TGTGCCAGCAGCTCTTTGGGGGGATCTTCGGCGGAGACCCAGTACTTC.

The chain carries TRBV29-1 and TRBJ2-4; D is perhaps TRBD2 (7 bases). The V end was cut by 5 bases, the J end by 8 bases, with 19 bases between. Germline assignment: CDR1 SQVTM and CDR2 ANQGSEA. This CDR3 has 14 amino acids. In DNA form, the CDR3 reads TGCAGCGTTCCTAAGCTCCAGGGGAGGGACATTCAGTACTTC. Its translation: CSVPKLQGRDIQYF. The complete variable domain, with remaining parts taken from reference TRBV29-1 and TRBJ2-4, reads SAVISQKPSRDICQRGTSLTIQCQVDSQVTMMFWYRQQPGQSLTLIATANQGSEATYESGFVIDKFPISRPNLTFSTLTVSNMSPEDSSIYLCSVPKLQGRDIQYFGAGTRLSVL.

This CDR3 reads CASRPGGGTEAFF. CDR3 coding DNA: TGTGCAAGTCGCCCCGGGGGAGGCACTGAAGCTTTCTTT. The chain uses TRBV12-2 and TRBJ1-1. TRBV12-2 is deemed a pseudogene. The CDR3 is 13 amino acids.